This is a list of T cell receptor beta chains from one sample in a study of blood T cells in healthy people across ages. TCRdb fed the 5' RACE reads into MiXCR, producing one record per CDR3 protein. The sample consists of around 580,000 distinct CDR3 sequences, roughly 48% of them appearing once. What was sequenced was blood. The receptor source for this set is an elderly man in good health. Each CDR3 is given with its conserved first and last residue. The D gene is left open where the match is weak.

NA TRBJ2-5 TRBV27 CASSPQNYQETQYF
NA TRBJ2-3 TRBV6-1 CARSPPSPTDTQYF
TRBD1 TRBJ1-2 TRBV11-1 CASSIQGDGYTF
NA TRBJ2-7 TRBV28 CASSFTGEAYEQYF
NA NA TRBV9 CASSVASSGETQYF
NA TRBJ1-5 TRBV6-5 CASRVTVNQPQHF
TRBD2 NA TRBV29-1 CSVLQAIAGFRDEQYF
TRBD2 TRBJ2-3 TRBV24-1 CATSDSGLASTDTQYF
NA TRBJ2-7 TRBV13 CASSIYNEQYF
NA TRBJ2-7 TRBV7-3 CASSLGSGNSYEQYF
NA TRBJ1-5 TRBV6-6 CASSYSTAPGQPQHF
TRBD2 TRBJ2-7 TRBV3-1 CASSQEEFAGVPSGEQYF
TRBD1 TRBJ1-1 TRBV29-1 CSVGGWDRGRNTEAFF
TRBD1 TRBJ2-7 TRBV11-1 CASSLPTGTGFPYEQYF
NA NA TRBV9 CASSAGLMSSYNEQYF
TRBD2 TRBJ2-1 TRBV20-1 CSAQRSPGGRSNEQFF
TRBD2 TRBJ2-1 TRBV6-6 CASSPSGRAGYSEQFF
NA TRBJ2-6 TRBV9 CASSVESSGANVLTF
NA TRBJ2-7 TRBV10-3 CAISDQTYEQYF
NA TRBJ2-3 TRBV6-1 CASSAQGQGGTDTQYF
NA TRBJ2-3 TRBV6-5 CASSYRNGAQYF
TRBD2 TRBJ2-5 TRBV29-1 CSVEVPGLAGHPLEETQYF
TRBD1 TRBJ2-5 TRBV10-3 CAIRKLGDREEYF
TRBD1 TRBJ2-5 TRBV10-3 CAISGTGWETQYF
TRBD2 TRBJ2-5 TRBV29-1 CSGYTSGGPGEQYF
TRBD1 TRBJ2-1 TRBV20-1 CSLRDRVTYNEQFF
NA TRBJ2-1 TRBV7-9 CASSSGGYNGQFF
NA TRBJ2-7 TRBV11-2 CASSLIREPYEQYF
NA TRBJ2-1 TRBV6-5 CASSWNAGRLETQFF
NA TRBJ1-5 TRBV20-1 CSAMMGANQPQHF
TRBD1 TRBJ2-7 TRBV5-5 CASSLIRGTGSYEQYF
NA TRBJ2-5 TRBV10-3 CAIGTQRRETQYF